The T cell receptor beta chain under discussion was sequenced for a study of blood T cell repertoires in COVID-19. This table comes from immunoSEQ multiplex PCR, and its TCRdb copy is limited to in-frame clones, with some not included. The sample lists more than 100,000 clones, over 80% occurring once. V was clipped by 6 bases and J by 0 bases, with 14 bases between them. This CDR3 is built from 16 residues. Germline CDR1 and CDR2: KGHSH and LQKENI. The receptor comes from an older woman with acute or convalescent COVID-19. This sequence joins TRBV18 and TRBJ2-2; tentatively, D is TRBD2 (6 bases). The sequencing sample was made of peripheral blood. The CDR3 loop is CASSQTDYANTGELFF. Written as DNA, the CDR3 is TGTGCCAGCTCCCAGACGGACTATGCGAACACCGGGGAGCTGTTTTTT.